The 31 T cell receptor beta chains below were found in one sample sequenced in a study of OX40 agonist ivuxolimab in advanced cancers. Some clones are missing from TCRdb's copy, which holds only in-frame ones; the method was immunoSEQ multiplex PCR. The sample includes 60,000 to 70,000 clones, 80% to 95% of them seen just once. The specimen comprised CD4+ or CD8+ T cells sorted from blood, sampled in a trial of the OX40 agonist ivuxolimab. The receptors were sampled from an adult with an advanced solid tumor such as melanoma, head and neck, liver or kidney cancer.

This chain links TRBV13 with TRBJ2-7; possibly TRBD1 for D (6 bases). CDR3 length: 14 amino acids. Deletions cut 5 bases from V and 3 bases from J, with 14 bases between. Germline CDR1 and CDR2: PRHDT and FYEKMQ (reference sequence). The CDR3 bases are TGTGCCAGCAGCCCACCGGGACAACACTACGAGCAGTACTTC. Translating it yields CASSPPGQHYEQYF.

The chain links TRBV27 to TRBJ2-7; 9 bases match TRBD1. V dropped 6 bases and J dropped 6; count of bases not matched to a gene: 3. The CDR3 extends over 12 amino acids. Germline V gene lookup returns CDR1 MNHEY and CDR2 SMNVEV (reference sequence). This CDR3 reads CASSTGGIEQYF. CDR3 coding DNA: TGTGCCAGCAGCACAGGGGGCATCGAGCAGTACTTC.

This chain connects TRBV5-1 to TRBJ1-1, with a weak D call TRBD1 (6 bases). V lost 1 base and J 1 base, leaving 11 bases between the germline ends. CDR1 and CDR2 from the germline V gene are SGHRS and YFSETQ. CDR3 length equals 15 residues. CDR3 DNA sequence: TGCGCCAGCAGCTTGAGGGGGTCCTCGAACACTGAAGCTTTCTTT. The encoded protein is CASSLRGSSNTEAFF.

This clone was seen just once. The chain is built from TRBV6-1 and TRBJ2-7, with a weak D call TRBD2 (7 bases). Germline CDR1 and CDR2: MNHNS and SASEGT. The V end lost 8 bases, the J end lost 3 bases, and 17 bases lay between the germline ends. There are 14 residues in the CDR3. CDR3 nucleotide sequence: TGTGCCAGCCCCCCTTTGGGGGGGCTCTACGAGCAGTACTTC. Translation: CASPPLGGLYEQYF.

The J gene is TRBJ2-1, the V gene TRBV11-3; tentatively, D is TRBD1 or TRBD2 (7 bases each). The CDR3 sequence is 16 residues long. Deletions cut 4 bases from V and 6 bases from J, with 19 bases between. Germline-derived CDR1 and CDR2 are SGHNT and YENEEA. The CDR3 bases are TGTGCCAGCAGCTCGTACAGGGGAGGGAGGGTCAATGAGCAGTTCTTC. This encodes CASSSYRGGRVNEQFF. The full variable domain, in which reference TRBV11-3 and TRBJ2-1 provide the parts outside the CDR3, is EAGVVQSPRYKIIEKKQPVAFWCNPISGHNTLYWYLQNLGQGPELLIRYENEEAVDDSQLPKDRFSAERLKGVDSTLKIQPAELGDSAVYLCASSSYRGGRVNEQFFGPGTRLTVL.

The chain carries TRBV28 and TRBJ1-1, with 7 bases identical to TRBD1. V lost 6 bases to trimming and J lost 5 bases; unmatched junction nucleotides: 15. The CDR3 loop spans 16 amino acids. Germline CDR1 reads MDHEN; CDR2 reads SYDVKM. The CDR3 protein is CASRAQGFDSRTEAFF. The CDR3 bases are TGTGCCAGCAGGGCACAGGGGTTTGACTCAAGGACTGAAGCTTTCTTT.

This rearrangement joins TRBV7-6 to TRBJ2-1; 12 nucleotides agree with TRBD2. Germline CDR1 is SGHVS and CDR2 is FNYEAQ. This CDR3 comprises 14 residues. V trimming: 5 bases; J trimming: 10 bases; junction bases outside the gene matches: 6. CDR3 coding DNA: TGTGCCAGCAGCCTGACTAGCGGGAGACCGGAGCAGTTCTTC. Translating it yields CASSLTSGRPEQFF.

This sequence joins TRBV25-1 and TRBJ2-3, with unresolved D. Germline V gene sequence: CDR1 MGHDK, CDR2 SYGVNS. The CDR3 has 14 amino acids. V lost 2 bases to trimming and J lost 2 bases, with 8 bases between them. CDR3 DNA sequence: TGTGCCAGCAGTGAAAAGGTGTCCACAGATACGCAGTATTTT. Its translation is CASSEKVSTDTQYF.

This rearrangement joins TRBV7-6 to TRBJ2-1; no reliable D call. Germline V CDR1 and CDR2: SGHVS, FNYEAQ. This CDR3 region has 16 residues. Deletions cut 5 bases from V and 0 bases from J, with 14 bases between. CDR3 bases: TGTGCCAGCAGCCTTCAGTCCCCCAGCTCCTACAATGAGCAGTTCTTC. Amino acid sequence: CASSLQSPSSYNEQFF.

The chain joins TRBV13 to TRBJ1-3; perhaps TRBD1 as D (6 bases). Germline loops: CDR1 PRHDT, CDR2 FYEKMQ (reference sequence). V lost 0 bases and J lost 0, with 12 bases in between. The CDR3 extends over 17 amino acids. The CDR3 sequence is CASSLGPQGSSGNTIYF. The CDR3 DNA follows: TGTGCCAGCAGCTTAGGCCCACAGGGATCCTCTGGAAACACCATATATTTT.

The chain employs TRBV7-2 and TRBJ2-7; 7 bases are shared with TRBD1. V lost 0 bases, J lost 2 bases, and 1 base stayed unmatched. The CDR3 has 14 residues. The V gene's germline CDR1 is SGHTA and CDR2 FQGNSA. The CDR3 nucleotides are TGTGCCAGCAGCTTAGCGGGGACAGCCTACGAGCAGTACTTC. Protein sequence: CASSLAGTAYEQYF.

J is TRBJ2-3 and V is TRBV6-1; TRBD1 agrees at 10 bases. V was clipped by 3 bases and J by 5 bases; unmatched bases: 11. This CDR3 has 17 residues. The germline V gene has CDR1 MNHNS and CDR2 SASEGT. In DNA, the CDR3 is TGTGCCAGCAGTGAGGAGAGACAGGGGGCTGTAGGAGATACGCAGTATTTT. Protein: CASSEERQGAVGDTQYF.

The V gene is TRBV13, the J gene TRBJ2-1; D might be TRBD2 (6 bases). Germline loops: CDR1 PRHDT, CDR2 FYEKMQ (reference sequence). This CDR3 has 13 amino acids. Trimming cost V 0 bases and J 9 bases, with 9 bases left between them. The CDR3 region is CASSLGSGPEQFF. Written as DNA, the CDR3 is TGTGCCAGCAGCTTAGGCAGCGGGCCTGAGCAGTTCTTC.

The CDR3 region is CAGGFSYEQYF. The CDR3 bases are TGTGCCGGGGGTTTCTCCTACGAGCAGTACTTC. The rearrangement uses TRBV6-5 and TRBJ2-7, with D perhaps assigned TRBD1 or TRBD2 (5 bases each). The ends were cut back, 11 bases at V and 0 bases at J, with 8 bases in the middle. CDR3 size: 11 residues. CDR1 and CDR2 (germline): MNHEY, SVGAGI.

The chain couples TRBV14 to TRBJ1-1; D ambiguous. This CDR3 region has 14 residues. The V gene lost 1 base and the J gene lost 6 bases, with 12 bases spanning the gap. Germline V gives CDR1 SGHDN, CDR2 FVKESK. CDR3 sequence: CASSQVSGYSEAFF. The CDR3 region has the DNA TGTGCCAGCAGCCAAGTTTCCGGGTACTCTGAAGCTTTCTTT.

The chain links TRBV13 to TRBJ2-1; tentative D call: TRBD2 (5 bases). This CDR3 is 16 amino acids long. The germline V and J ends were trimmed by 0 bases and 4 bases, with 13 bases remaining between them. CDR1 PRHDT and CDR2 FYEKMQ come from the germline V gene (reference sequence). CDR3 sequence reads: CASSLGRGSSYNEQFF. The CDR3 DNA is TGTGCCAGCAGCTTAGGCCGAGGGAGTTCATACAATGAGCAGTTCTTC.

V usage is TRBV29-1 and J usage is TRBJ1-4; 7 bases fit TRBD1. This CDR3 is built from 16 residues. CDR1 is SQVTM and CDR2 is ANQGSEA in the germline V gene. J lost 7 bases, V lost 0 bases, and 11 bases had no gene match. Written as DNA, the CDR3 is TGCAGCGTTGAAGAGGACGGGACAGTTTGGGGTGAAAAACTGTTTTTT. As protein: CSVEEDGTVWGEKLFF.

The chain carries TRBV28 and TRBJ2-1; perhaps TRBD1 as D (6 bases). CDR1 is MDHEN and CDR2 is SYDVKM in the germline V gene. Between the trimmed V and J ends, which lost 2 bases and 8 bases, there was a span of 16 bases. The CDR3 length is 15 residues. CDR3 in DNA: TGTGCCAGCAGTTTAGGACAGACAATAGGTCATGAGCAGTTCTTC. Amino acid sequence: CASSLGQTIGHEQFF. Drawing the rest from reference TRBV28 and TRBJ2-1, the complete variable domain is DVKVTQSSRYLVKRTGEKVFLECVQDMDHENMFWYRQDPGLGLRLIYFSYDVKMKEKGDIPEGYSVSREKKERFSLILESASTNQTSMYLCASSLGQTIGHEQFFGPGTRLTVL.

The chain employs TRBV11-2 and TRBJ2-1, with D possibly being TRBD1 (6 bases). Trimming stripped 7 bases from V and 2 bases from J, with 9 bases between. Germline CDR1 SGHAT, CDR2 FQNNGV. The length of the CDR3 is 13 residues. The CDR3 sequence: CASIGGAYNEQFF. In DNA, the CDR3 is TGTGCCAGCATAGGGGGAGCCTACAATGAGCAGTTCTTC.

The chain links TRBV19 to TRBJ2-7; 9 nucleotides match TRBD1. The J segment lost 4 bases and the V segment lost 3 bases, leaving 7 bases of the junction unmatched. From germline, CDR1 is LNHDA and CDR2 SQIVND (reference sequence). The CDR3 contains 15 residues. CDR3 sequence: CASSMTPGQGYEQYF. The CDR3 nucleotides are TGTGCCAGTAGTATGACCCCGGGACAGGGTTACGAGCAGTACTTC.

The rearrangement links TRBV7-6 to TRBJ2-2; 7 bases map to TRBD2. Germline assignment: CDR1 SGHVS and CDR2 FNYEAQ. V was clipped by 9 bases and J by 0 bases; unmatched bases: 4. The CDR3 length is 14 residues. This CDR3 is CASTGTTNTGELFF. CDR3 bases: TGTGCCAGTACTGGGACTACGAACACCGGGGAGCTGTTTTTT. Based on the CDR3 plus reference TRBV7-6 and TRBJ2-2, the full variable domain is GAGVSQSPRYKVTKRGQDVALRCDPISGHVSLYWYRQALGQGPEFLTYFNYEAQQDKSGLPNDRFSAERPEGSISTLTIQRTEQRDSAMYRCASTGTTNTGELFFGEGSRLTVL.

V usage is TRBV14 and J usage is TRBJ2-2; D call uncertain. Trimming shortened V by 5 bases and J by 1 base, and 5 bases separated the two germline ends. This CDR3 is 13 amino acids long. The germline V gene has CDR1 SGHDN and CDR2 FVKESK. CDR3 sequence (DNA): TGTGCCAGCAGCTTCGTGAACACCGGGGAGCTGTTTTTT. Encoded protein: CASSFVNTGELFF. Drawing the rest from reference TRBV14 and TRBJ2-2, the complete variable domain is EAGVTQFPSHSVIEKGQTVTLRCDPISGHDNLYWYRRVMGKEIKFLLHFVKESKQDESGMPNNRFLAERTGGTYSTLKVQPAELEDSGVYFCASSFVNTGELFFGEGSRLTVL.

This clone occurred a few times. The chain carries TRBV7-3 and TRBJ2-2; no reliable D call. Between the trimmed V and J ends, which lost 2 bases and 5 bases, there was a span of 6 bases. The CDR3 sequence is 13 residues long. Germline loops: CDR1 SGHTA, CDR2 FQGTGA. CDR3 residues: CASSLGYTGELFF. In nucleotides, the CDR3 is TGTGCCAGCAGCTTAGGTTATACCGGGGAGCTGTTTTTT.

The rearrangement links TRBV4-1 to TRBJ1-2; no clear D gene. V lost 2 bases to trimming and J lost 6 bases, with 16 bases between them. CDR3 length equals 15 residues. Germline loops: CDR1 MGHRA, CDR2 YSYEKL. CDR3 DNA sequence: TGCGCCAGCAGCCAATTCGATGCACCCGCAGATGGCTACACCTTC. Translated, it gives CASSQFDAPADGYTF.

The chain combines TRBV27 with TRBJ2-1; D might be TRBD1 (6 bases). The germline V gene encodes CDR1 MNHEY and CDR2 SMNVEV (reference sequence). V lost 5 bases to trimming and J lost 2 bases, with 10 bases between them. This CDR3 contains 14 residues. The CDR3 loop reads CASSRTETYNEQFF. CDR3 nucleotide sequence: TGTGCCAGCAGTCGGACAGAAACCTACAATGAGCAGTTCTTC.

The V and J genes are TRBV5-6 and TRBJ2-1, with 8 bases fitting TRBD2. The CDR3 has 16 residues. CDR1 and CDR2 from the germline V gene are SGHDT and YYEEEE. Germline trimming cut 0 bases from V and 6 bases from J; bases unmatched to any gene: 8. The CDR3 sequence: CASSLASGSIGNEQFF. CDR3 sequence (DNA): TGTGCCAGCAGCTTGGCGAGCGGGAGTATCGGCAATGAGCAGTTCTTC. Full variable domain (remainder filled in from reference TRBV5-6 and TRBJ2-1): DAGVTQSPTHLIKTRGQQVTLRCSPKSGHDTVSWYQQALGQGPQFIFQYYEEEERQRGNFPDRFSGHQFPNYSSELNVNALLLGDSALYLCASSLASGSIGNEQFFGPGTRLTVL.

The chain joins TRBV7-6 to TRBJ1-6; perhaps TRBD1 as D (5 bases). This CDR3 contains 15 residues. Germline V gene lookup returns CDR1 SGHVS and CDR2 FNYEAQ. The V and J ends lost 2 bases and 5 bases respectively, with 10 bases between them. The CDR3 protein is CASSLRDPDNSPLHF. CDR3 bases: TGTGCCAGCAGCTTAAGGGACCCAGATAATTCACCCCTCCACTTT.

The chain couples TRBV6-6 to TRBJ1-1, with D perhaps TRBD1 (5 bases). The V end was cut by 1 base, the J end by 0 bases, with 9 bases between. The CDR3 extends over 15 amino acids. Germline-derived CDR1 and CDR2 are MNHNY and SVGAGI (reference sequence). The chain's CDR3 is CASSYLSGMNTEAFF. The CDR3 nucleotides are TGTGCCAGCAGTTACTTGTCAGGGATGAACACTGAAGCTTTCTTT.

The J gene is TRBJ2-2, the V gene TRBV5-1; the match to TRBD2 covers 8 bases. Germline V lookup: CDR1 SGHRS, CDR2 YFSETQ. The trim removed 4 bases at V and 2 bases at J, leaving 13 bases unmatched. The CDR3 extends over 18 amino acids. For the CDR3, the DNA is TGCGCCAGCAGCCTTCAGGTCGCGGGAGGCCCAAACACCGGGGAGCTGTTTTTT. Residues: CASSLQVAGGPNTGELFF.

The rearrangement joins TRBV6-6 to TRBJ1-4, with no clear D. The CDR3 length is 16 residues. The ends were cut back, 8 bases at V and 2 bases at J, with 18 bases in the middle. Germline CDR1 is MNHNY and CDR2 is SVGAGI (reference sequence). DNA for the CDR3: TGTGCCAGCTCTCAGATAGCGGCAGGCACTAATGAAAAACTGTTTTTT. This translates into CASSQIAAGTNEKLFF.

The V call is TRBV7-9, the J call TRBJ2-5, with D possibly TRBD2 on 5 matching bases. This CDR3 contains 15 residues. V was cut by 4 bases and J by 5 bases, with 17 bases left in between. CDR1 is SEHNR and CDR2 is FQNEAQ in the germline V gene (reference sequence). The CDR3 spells CASSSRDSTLETQYF. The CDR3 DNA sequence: TGTGCCAGCAGCTCTCGGGATTCCACGTTGGAGACCCAGTACTTC. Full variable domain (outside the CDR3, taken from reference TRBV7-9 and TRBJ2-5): DTGVSQNPRHKITKRGQNVTFRCDPISEHNRLYWYRQTLGQGPEFLTYFQNEAQLEKSRLLSDRFSAERPKGSFSTLEIQRTEQGDSAMYLCASSSRDSTLETQYFGPGTRLLVL.